Each of the 29 T cell receptor beta chains below was sequenced from the same sample in a study of Ad26.COV2.S vaccination and SARS-CoV-2 variants. The data were produced by immunoSEQ multiplex PCR, yet TCRdb's version contains in-frame clones alone and is incomplete. The sample yields 400,000 to 450,000 clones, 80% to 95% seen once. Regarding treatment: 15 to 20 received Ad26.COV2.S at low or high dose, single or two shots; five or six received placebo; per-sample allocation not given. Sampling occurred on day 63 after the first vaccine or placebo injection. Sequencing was performed on peripheral blood, taken in a trial of Ad26.COV2.S vaccine versus placebo. The receptors were gathered from a person aged 18-60 years who received the Ad26.COV2.S COVID-19 vaccine or a placebo.

This sequence joins TRBV5-1 and TRBJ2-7; 9 bases align to TRBD2. V lost 3 bases and J lost 6; bases outside the gene matches: 7. This CDR3 spans 14 amino acids. Per germline, CDR1 SGHRS and CDR2 YFSETQ. The CDR3, as DNA: TGCGCCAGCAGCTGGGGGACTAGCTCCGGCGAGCAGTACTTC. Translated: CASSWGTSSGEQYF. Full variable domain (missing parts from reference TRBV5-1 and TRBJ2-7): KAGVTQTPRYLIKTRGQQVTLSCSPISGHRSVSWYQQTPGQGLQFLFEYFSETQRNKGNFPGRFSGRQFSNSRSEMNVSTLELGDSALYLCASSWGTSSGEQYFGPGTRLTVT.

The chain carries TRBV27 and TRBJ2-7; perhaps D is TRBD1 or TRBD2 (5 bases each). Germline CDR1 MNHEY, CDR2 SMNVEV (reference sequence). The V and J ends lost 5 bases and 0 bases respectively, with 11 bases between them. This CDR3 comprises 14 residues. CDR3 sequence reads: CASSTGTSSYEQYF. In DNA, the CDR3 is TGTGCCAGCAGTACTGGGACCTCCTCCTACGAGCAGTACTTC.

This chain joins TRBV18 and TRBJ1-2; D perhaps matches TRBD1 (6 bases). Germline values: CDR1 KGHSH, CDR2 LQKENI. This CDR3 contains 16 residues. Deletions cut 0 bases from V and 4 bases from J, with 15 bases between. CDR3 in amino acids: CASSPPLGQIGYGYTF. For the CDR3, the DNA is TGTGCCAGCTCACCACCGCTTGGACAGATAGGCTATGGCTACACCTTC.

The chain combines TRBV5-8 with TRBJ2-1, with TRBD2 identical over 12 bases. The CDR3 totals 16 residues. Per germline, CDR1 SGHTS and CDR2 YDEGEE. V was pared by 4 bases and J by 4 bases, with 6 bases of the junction left unmatched. CDR3 loop: CASSRGTSGLYNEQFF. CDR3 bases: TGTGCCAGCAGCCGAGGGACTAGCGGGCTTTACAATGAGCAGTTCTTC.

CDR3 DNA sequence: TGCGCCAGCAGCTTGGACGCCCTAAACACCGGGGAGCTGTTTTTT. Translating it yields CASSLDALNTGELFF. The chain combines TRBV5-1 with TRBJ2-2; no clear D gene. This CDR3 spans 15 amino acids. The V end was cut by 0 bases, the J end by 2 bases, with 8 bases between. CDR1 and CDR2 (germline): SGHRS, YFSETQ.

This clone was counted a few times. The J gene is TRBJ1-2, the V gene TRBV2; maybe TRBD1 (5 bases). The CDR3 totals 12 residues. The germline V gene encodes CDR1 SNHLY and CDR2 FYNNEI. The V and J ends lost 5 bases and 2 bases respectively, with 6 bases between them. CDR3 residues: CASSNRNYGYTF. CDR3 DNA: TGTGCCAGCAGTAACAGGAACTATGGCTACACCTTC.

The chain has TRBV21-1 and TRBJ2-7; the table names TRBD1, a call not compared with the DNA. TRBV21-1 is assigned pseudogene status. CDR3 length: 14 residues. CDR3 DNA: TGTGCCCCCAAAACCGGTCCAGGGGGCTACGAGCAGTACTTC. Its translation: CAPKTGPGGYEQYF.

This clone was seen more than once but under ten times. CDR3 amino acids: CASSRGAEAFF. CDR3 in DNA: TGTGCCAGCAGTCGAGGAGCTGAAGCTTTCTTT. The rearrangement uses TRBV6-5 and TRBJ1-1; D is unclear. Germline V gene lookup returns CDR1 MNHEY and CDR2 SVGAGI. The CDR3 sequence is 11 residues long. Between the trimmed V and J ends, which lost 5 bases and 6 bases, there was a span of 7 bases.

This clone appeared a single time. The chain combines TRBV6-5 with TRBJ1-4; D is ambiguous. Germline loops: CDR1 MNHEY, CDR2 SVGAGI. The CDR3 has 16 residues. V lost 0 bases to trimming and J lost 5 bases, with 13 bases between them. The CDR3 coding sequence is TGTGCCAGCAGTTACTCGATCTCAGGAGTAAATGAAAAACTGTTTTTT. Translated: CASSYSISGVNEKLFF.

The chain is built from TRBV5-5 and TRBJ2-1, with 9 bases that match TRBD2. V was pared by 2 bases and J by 8 bases, with 8 bases of the junction left unmatched. CDR3 size: 15 residues. Germline CDR1 SGHKS, CDR2 YYEKEE (reference sequence). Written as DNA, the CDR3 is TGTGCCAGCAGCTTTTATGGGACTAGCAACGATGAGCAGTTCTTC. Translated, it gives CASSFYGTSNDEQFF.

This clone appeared a single time. The V and J genes are TRBV6-6 and TRBJ1-2, with 9 nucleotides matching TRBD1. The CDR3 runs to 12 residues. Germline lookup yields CDR1 MNHNY and CDR2 SVGAGI (reference sequence). Trimming took 6 bases from V and 6 from J; bases not matched to a gene: 2. In DNA form, the CDR3 reads TGTGCCAGCAGCTGGACAGGGGATGGCTACACCTTC. It codes for CASSWTGDGYTF.

On this clone: One end of the junction varies from germline; a read error may be responsible. This chain joins TRBV5-1 and TRBJ2-3, with D tentatively TRBD2 (5 bases). From germline, CDR1 is SGHRS and CDR2 YFSETQ. The CDR3 spans 12 residues. The CDR3, as DNA: TGCGCCAGCAGCTTGGGGGGAGACGCCACGCATTTT. Its protein is CASSLGGDATHF.

The rearrangement uses TRBV18 and TRBJ2-6; D is unresolved. Germline loops: CDR1 KGHSH, CDR2 LQKENI. V was pared by 3 bases and J by 0 bases, with 6 bases between. The CDR3 is 15 residues long. CDR3 coding DNA: TGTGCCAGCTCACCGGCGAGCTCTGGGGCCAACGTCCTGACTTTC. The encoded protein is CASSPASSGANVLTF.

This sequence joins TRBV27 and TRBJ1-2; tentative D call: TRBD1 (6 bases). V lost 2 bases, J lost 4 bases, and 11 bases lay in between. Germline CDR1 MNHEY, CDR2 SMNVEV (reference sequence). CDR3 length: 14 amino acids. The CDR3 bases are TGTGCCAGCAGTTTAACAGGGTTCACCTATGGCTACACCTTC. As protein: CASSLTGFTYGYTF.

V and J are TRBV19 and TRBJ2-1; D not resolved. Between the trimmed V and J ends, which lost 1 base and 6 bases, there was a span of 10 bases. Looked up from germline, CDR1 is LNHDA and CDR2 is SQIVND (reference sequence). The CDR3 loop spans 14 amino acids. CDR3 in amino acids: CASSIGEAFNEQFF. CDR3 DNA sequence: TGTGCCAGTAGTATAGGAGAGGCCTTCAATGAGCAGTTCTTC.

The chain is built from TRBV4-1 and TRBJ1-5; D gene uncertain. Trimming pared 1 base from V and 3 bases from J, leaving 7 bases between. Germline CDR1 MGHRA, CDR2 YSYEKL. The CDR3 is made up of 14 amino acids. The CDR3 sequence is CASSQVRVNQPQHF. The CDR3 DNA follows: TGCGCCAGCAGCCAAGTGCGGGTCAATCAGCCCCAGCATTTT.

The chain combines TRBV2 with TRBJ1-2, with unresolved D. Germline V gene sequence: CDR1 SNHLY, CDR2 FYNNEI. V was clipped by 1 base and J by 2 bases, with 8 bases between them. The CDR3 sequence is 14 residues long. CDR3 amino acids: CASSEDIANYGYTF. The CDR3 DNA reads as TGTGCCAGCAGTGAAGACATCGCAAACTATGGCTACACCTTC.

This sequence joins TRBV5-4 and TRBJ2-3; TRBD2 matches at 7 bases. With 4 bases clipped from V and 6 bases from J, the junction kept 11 bases outside the gene matches. Germline V gene lookup returns CDR1 SGHNT and CDR2 YYREEE (reference sequence). The CDR3 is 15 residues long. CDR3 DNA: TGTGCCAGCAGCCAACGAGGCGGGAGAGGGGATACGCAGTATTTT. This translates into CASSQRGGRGDTQYF.

This clone showed up just once. The chain couples TRBV5-1 to TRBJ2-5; 7 positions match TRBD1. Germline lookup yields CDR1 SGHRS and CDR2 YFSETQ. V gave up 4 bases and J gave up 4 bases; unmatched junction bases: 4. This CDR3 has 13 amino acids. CDR3 region: CASSPRQGETQYF. In DNA form, the CDR3 reads TGCGCCAGCAGCCCTAGACAGGGAGAGACCCAGTACTTC.

The rearrangement uses TRBV7-9 and TRBJ2-1; the D is unclear. The germline CDR1 and CDR2 sequences are SEHNR and FQNEAQ (reference sequence). The CDR3 consists of 15 residues. V was clipped by 5 bases and J by 0 bases, with 11 bases between them. CDR3: CASSPPISSYNEQFF. CDR3 nucleotide sequence: TGTGCCAGCAGCCCCCCTATTAGCTCCTACAATGAGCAGTTCTTC.

The chain couples TRBV5-4 to TRBJ1-1, with a weak D call TRBD1 (6 bases). The CDR3 totals 12 residues. Deletions cut 4 bases from V and 8 bases from J, with 12 bases between. Germline V CDR1 and CDR2: SGHNT, YYREEE (reference sequence). The CDR3 is CASSSGGREAFF. In nucleotides, the CDR3 is TGTGCCAGCAGCAGTGGGGGCCGGGAAGCTTTCTTT.

CDR3 sequence reads: CASSILGREVPPDTQYF. Here the CDR3 DNA reads TGTGCCAGCTCTATATTGGGTCGGGAGGTACCCCCGGATACGCAGTATTTT. This chain uses TRBV27 with TRBJ2-3; 7 bases line up with TRBD2. With 8 bases clipped from V and 6 bases from J, the junction kept 20 bases outside the gene matches. This CDR3 contains 17 residues. Germline lookup yields CDR1 MNHEY and CDR2 SMNVEV (reference sequence).

The rearrangement joins TRBV12-3 or TRBV12-4 to TRBJ2-7; 10 bases align to TRBD1. The V and J ends lost 7 bases and 6 bases, in that order; junction bases with no gene match: 6. The CDR3 length is 13 residues. CDR3 sequence reads: CASKPGQGREQYF. Written as DNA, the CDR3 is TGTGCCAGCAAGCCGGGACAGGGGCGCGAGCAGTACTTC.

The chain links TRBV6-6 to TRBJ2-3; D perhaps matches TRBD2 (6 bases). This CDR3 is 14 amino acids long. Trimming took off 7 bases at V and 3 bases at J, with 14 bases between the two ends. Germline V gene lookup returns CDR1 MNHNY and CDR2 SVGAGI (reference sequence). The CDR3 protein is CASTQGLSTDTQYF. The CDR3 DNA is TGTGCCAGCACCCAGGGACTCTCTACAGATACGCAGTATTTT.

V usage is TRBV12-3 or TRBV12-4 and J usage is TRBJ1-1; D ambiguous. The CDR3 is 13 residues long. The ends were cut back, 0 bases at V and 8 bases at J, with 10 bases in the middle. CDR3: CASSLAPSLEAFF. CDR3 coding DNA: TGTGCCAGCAGTTTAGCCCCCTCTTTGGAAGCTTTCTTT.

J is TRBJ1-1 and V is TRBV19; the match to TRBD1 covers 7 bases. J lost 1 base, V lost 3 bases, and 8 bases had no gene match. Germline loops: CDR1 LNHDA, CDR2 SQIVND (reference sequence). The CDR3 has 16 amino acids. CDR3 nucleotide sequence: TGTGCCAGTAGTATCCCAAGGGGGCTGGGGAACACTGAAGCTTTCTTT. Translating it yields CASSIPRGLGNTEAFF.

This sequence joins TRBV7-2 and TRBJ2-1; 8 nucleotides match TRBD2. In germline, CDR1 is SGHTA, CDR2 FQGNSA. The CDR3 is made up of 16 amino acids. V was clipped by 2 bases and J by 6 bases; unmatched bases: 9. CDR3 nucleotides: TGTGCCAGCAGCTTATTAGTAGCGGGACAAGGCAATGAGCAGTTCTTC. Translated, it gives CASSLLVAGQGNEQFF.

The V and J genes are TRBV7-8 and TRBJ2-7; D assignment may be TRBD1 or TRBD2 (5 bases each). The ends were cut back, 5 bases at V and 1 base at J, with 15 bases in the middle. Germline V gene lookup returns CDR1 SGHVS and CDR2 FQNEAQ. The CDR3 spans 15 residues. For the CDR3, the DNA is TGTGCCAGCAGCCCTCCGGGACGACCGTCCTACGAGCAGTACTTC. Translating gives CASSPPGRPSYEQYF. The variable domain in full, with the rest retrieved from reference TRBV7-8 and TRBJ2-7, is GAGVSQSPRYKVAKRGQDVALRCDPISGHVSLFWYQQALGQGPEFLTYFQNEAQLDKSGLPSDRFFAERPEGSVSTLKIQRTQQEDSAVYLCASSPPGRPSYEQYFGPGTRLTVT.

This clone turned up a few times. The chain carries TRBV21-1 and TRBJ2-7; TRBD2, the D gene given by the table, was not confirmed from the DNA. TRBV21-1 is an annotated pseudogene. CDR3 length: 13 amino acids. The CDR3 protein is CASSKTNMDEQYF. The CDR3 DNA reads TGTGCCAGCAGCAAGACTAACATGGACGAGCAGTACTTC.